The clone carrying this T cell receptor (beta chain) came up many times. The antigen is not known. The record originates from a study of T cells in Graves' hyperthyroidism and ophthalmopathy. General study results and limits: The majority of expanded thyroid clonotypes above 0.001 also appeared in blood.

The investigators amplified TCR beta CDR3 regions from RNA transcripts. Carried out on the TCR CDR3, a first-round RT-PCR used the HTBI primer set. TCRdb used MiXCR to reprocess the multiplex PCR reads, holding one entry per CDR3 protein. The sample shows hundreds of thousands of distinct CDR3 sequences, 15% to 17% of them seen only once. The CDR3 runs 17 residues. Germline loops: CDR1 ENHRY, CDR2 SYGVKD. After removal of 5 bases from V and 3 bases from J, the junction contained 13 bases not matched to a gene. The specimen was blood. The chain is built from TRBV10-3 and TRBJ1-1, with 9 bases identical to TRBD1. The clonotype originates from a woman younger than 35 with Graves' hyperthyroidism that later progressed to Graves' ophthalmopathy. This chain's CDR3 is CAISPGTGLPRDTEAFF. The DNA of the CDR3 is TGTGCCATCAGTCCCGGGACAGGGCTTCCCCGGGACACTGAAGCTTTCTTT.